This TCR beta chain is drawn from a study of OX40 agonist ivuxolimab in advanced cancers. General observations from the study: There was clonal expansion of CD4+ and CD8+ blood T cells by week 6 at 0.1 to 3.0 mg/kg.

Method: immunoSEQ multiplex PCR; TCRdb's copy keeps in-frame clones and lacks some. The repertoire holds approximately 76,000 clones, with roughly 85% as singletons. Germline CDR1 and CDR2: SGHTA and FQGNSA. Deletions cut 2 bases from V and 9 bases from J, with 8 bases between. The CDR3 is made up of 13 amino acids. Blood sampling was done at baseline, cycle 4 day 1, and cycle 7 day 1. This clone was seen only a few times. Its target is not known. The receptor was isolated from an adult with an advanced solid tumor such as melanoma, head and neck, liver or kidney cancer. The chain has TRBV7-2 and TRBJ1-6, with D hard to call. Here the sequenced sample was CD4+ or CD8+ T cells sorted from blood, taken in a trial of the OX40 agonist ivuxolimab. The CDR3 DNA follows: TGTGCCAGCAGCTTATTGGGGTTTTCACCCCTCCACTTT. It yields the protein CASSLLGFSPLHF.